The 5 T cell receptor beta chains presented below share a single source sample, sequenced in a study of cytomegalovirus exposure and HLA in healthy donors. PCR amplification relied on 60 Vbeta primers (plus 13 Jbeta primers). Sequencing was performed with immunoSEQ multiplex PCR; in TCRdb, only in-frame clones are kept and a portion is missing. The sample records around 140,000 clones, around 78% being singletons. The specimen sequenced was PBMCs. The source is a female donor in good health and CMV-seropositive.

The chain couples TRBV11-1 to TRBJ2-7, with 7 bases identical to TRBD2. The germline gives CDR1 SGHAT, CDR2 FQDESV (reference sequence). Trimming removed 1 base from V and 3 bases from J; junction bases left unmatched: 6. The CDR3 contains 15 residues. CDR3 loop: CASSLGSGAGYEQYF. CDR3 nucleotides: TGTGCCAGCAGCTTAGGGAGCGGGGCAGGCTACGAGCAGTACTTC.

This CDR3 is CASSLGTGFEKLFF. DNA of the CDR3: TGTGCCAGCAGCTTAGGGACAGGGTTTGAAAAACTGTTTTTT. The J gene is TRBJ1-4, the V gene TRBV7-6; TRBD1 agrees at 8 bases. With V trimmed by 1 base and J by 7 bases, 2 bases remained unmatched. The CDR3 totals 14 residues. CDR1 is SGHVS, CDR2 FNYEAQ, per germline.

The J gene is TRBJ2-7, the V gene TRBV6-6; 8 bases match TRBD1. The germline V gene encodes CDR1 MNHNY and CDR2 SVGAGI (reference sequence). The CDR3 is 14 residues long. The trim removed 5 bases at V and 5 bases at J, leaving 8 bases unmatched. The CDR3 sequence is CASSTGQGSHEQYF. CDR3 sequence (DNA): TGTGCCAGCAGTACAGGACAGGGAAGTCACGAGCAGTACTTC.

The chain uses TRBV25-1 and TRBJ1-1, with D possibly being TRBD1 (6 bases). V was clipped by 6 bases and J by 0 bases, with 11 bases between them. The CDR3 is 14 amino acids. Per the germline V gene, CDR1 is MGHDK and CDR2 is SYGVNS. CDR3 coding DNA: TGTGCCAGCAGGAACCCAGGGGTGAACACTGAAGCTTTCTTT. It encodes CASRNPGVNTEAFF. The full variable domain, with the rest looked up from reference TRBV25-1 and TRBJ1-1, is EADIYQTPRYLVIGTGKKITLECSQTMGHDKMYWYQQDPGMELHLIHYSYGVNSTEKGDLSSESTVSRIRTEHFPLTLESARPSHTSQYLCASRNPGVNTEAFFGQGTRLTVV.

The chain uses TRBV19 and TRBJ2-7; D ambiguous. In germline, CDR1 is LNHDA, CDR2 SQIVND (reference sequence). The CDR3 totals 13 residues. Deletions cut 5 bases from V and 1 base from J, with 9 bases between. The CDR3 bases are TGTGCCAGTAGTCCCACACCATCCTACGAGCAGTACTTC. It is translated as CASSPTPSYEQYF. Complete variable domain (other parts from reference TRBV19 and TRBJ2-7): DGGITQSPKYLFRKEGQNVTLSCEQNLNHDAMYWYRQDPGQGLRLIYYSQIVNDFQKGDIAEGYSVSREKKESFPLTVTSAQKNPTAFYLCASSPTPSYEQYFGPGTRLTVT.